The rows below give T cell receptor beta chains drawn from one sample of a study of blood T cell repertoires in COVID-19. Libraries were prepared by immunoSEQ multiplex PCR; TCRdb keeps only in-frame clonotypes and omits some of them. The data hold 170,000 or so clones, with over 80% observed a single time. The specimen sequenced was peripheral blood. The receptors derive from a woman aged 60 to 75 with acute or convalescent COVID-19. Each CDR3 is given without its conserved first and last residue. The order of the fields is V gene, CDR3 protein.

>TRBV19
ASSVQGFNYGYT
>TRBV6-6
ASSLLPRGSSYNSPLH
>TRBV3-1/TRBV3-2
ASSQRQGAPYEQY
>TRBV29-1
SGGGRGREDTEAF
>TRBV7-2
ASSLASLAGAPNIQY
>TRBV19
ASSIFGTGTYGYT
>TRBV5-8
ASSLAANYGYT
>TRBV4-1
ASSPERETQY
>TRBV9
ASSRIQGQGYNEQF
>TRBV11-3
AKSGSYNEQF
>TRBV28
ASSVERGPTYEQY
>TRBV7-2
ASSSGQGARGYT
>TRBV24-1
ATSDGPGQYNEQF
>TRBV6-1
ASSEGVGPYNEQF
>TRBV24-1
ATRRTGEGEQY
>TRBV27
ASSQGQGNQPQH
>TRBV10-1
ASSGGQGRLLNEQF
>TRBV27
ASSSRTGTYEQY
>TRBV6-6
ASSYAGQAHEKLF
>TRBV6-5
ASRESGDHYNEQF
>TRBV28
ASSHEGGAWGQPQH
>TRBV28
ASSPRRASYEQY
>TRBV6-5
ASSPTGAGNEKLF
>TRBV5-1
ASSPGGGGSEETQY
>TRBV19
ASSMILAGGLTDTQY